Below are 11 T cell receptor beta chains sequenced from a single sample in a study of regulatory T cells in long-lasting Graves disease. The time point is: newly diagnosed GD, antithyroid drugs for less than 3 months. Following extraction of RNA from PBMCs, that RNA was used to make the TCR library. Through Arm-PCR of CDR3 regions and iRepertoire HTBI primers, TCR beta libraries were built. TCRdb re-derived calls from the multiplex PCR reads in MiXCR, one entry per CDR3 protein. This table has around 360,000 distinct CDR3 sequences, 15% to 20% appearing once. These same data were also listed under a study on T cells in Graves' hyperthyroidism and ophthalmopathy.

The sample was peripheral blood mononuclear cells (PBMCs), taken at new diagnosis, from a patient treated with antithyroid drugs. The receptors here all came from a woman between 18 and 30 years old with Graves disease.

This rearrangement joins TRBV5-4 to TRBJ2-1; 7 bases are shared with TRBD2. Germline V CDR1 and CDR2: SGHNT, YYREEE (reference sequence). V lost 0 bases to trimming and J lost 2 bases; unmatched junction nucleotides: 5. This CDR3 is built from 16 residues. CDR3 protein: CASSLDPSGTYNEQFF. As DNA, the CDR3 is TGTGCCAGCAGCTTGGATCCTAGCGGAACCTACAATGAGCAGTTCTTC.

This clonotype occurred many times. This sequence joins TRBV27 and TRBJ1-1; a weak D match, TRBD1 (5 bases). V lost 2 bases, J lost 5 bases, and 9 bases lay in between. Per germline, CDR1 MNHEY and CDR2 SMNVEV (reference sequence). This CDR3 is built from 13 residues. The CDR3 DNA is TGTGCCAGCAGTTTAACAGGCCTTACTGAAGCTTTCTTT. Protein product: CASSLTGLTEAFF.

In this sample, this clonotype turned up many times. The chain employs TRBV10-3 and TRBJ2-3, with 9 bases matching TRBD1. The germline CDR1 and CDR2 sequences are ENHRY and SYGVKD. V lost 5 bases and J lost 3; bases outside the gene matches: 6. This CDR3 spans 15 amino acids. CDR3 sequence (DNA): TGTGCCATCAGTCTCACGGGACAGGGAACAGATACGCAGTATTTT. Translation: CAISLTGQGTDTQYF.

The V and J genes are TRBV30 and TRBJ2-7, with 9 bases matching TRBD2. Germline assignment: CDR1 GTSNPN and CDR2 SVGIG (reference sequence). CDR3 length equals 15 residues. V lost 1 base, J lost 0 bases, and 4 bases stayed unmatched. The CDR3 protein is CAWSAPSGASYEQYF. The CDR3 nucleotides are TGTGCCTGGAGTGCACCTAGCGGGGCCTCCTACGAGCAGTACTTC.

This chain links TRBV20-1 with TRBJ1-4; 8 bases are a match to TRBD1. With V trimmed by 1 base and J by 7 bases, 2 bases remained unmatched. This CDR3 is built from 13 residues. Germline V CDR1 and CDR2: DFQATT, SNEGSKA (reference sequence). The CDR3 DNA sequence: TGCAGTGCTAGAGGACAGGGGCGTGAAAAACTGTTTTTT. Translated, it gives CSARGQGREKLFF.

The CDR3, as DNA: TGTGCCAGCGGACTAAAGTGGGGCAATCAGCCCCAGCATTTT. Protein sequence: CASGLKWGNQPQHF. The rearrangement links TRBV6-1 to TRBJ1-5; D call uncertain. The CDR3 runs 14 residues. Trimming cost V 8 bases and J 2 bases, with 13 bases left between them. The germline V gene has CDR1 MNHNS and CDR2 SASEGT.

This clonotype showed up many times. The rearrangement uses TRBV6-1 and TRBJ1-5, with 9 nucleotides matching TRBD1. The germline V gene encodes CDR1 MNHNS and CDR2 SASEGT. The trim removed 6 bases at V and 2 bases at J, leaving 8 bases unmatched. This CDR3 is built from 16 residues. The CDR3 nucleotides are TGTGCCAGCAGGAAAGGCCGGGACAGGGGCAATCAGCCCCAGCATTTT. It specifies CASRKGRDRGNQPQHF.

This clonotype was recorded many times. The chain uses TRBV6-1 and TRBJ2-7; weak D call: TRBD1 (6 bases). CDR3 length equals 11 residues. Trimming cost V 8 bases and J 6 bases, with 11 bases left between them. Germline assignment: CDR1 MNHNS and CDR2 SASEGT. DNA of the CDR3: TGTGCCAGCGGGGGACAAGGCGAGCAGTACTTC. Its translation: CASGGQGEQYF.

This clonotype was seen a few times. The CDR3 is CSVEQRADTGELFF. As DNA, the CDR3 is TGCAGCGTTGAGCAGAGGGCCGACACCGGGGAGCTGTTTTTT. V gene TRBV29-1 combines with J gene TRBJ2-2; tentatively, D is TRBD2 (5 bases). From germline, CDR1 is SQVTM and CDR2 ANQGSEA. The ends were cut back, 3 bases at V and 3 bases at J, with 11 bases in the middle. This CDR3 region has 14 residues.

J is TRBJ2-1 and V is TRBV7-3; no firm D call. TRBJ2-5 explains the end of the DNA better; the J call may be wrong. CDR1 and CDR2 from the germline V gene are SGHTA and FQGTGA. The CDR3 length is 15 residues. CDR3 protein: CASSLTSGVGETQYF. CDR3 in DNA: TGTGCCAGCAGCTTAACGTCTGGGGTGGGGGAGACCCAGTACTTC.

Many counts were recorded for this clonotype. V usage is TRBV10-1 and J usage is TRBJ2-7; possible D gene TRBD1, 6 bases. Germline assignment: CDR1 WNHNN and CDR2 SYGVQD (reference sequence). Between the trimmed V and J ends, which lost 8 bases and 6 bases, there was a span of 17 bases. The CDR3 covers 13 residues. CDR3 in amino acids: CASRQDPSGEQYF. CDR3 DNA: TGCGCCAGCCGACAGGACCCATCGGGCGAGCAGTACTTC.